The present entry profiles one T cell receptor beta chain with its context. Its antigen is not known. The CDR3 extends over 14 amino acids. The germline gives CDR1 MNHNS, CDR2 SASEGT. The V gene lost 2 bases and the J gene lost 7 bases, with 14 bases spanning the gap. Libraries were prepared by immunoSEQ multiplex PCR; TCRdb keeps only in-frame clonotypes and omits some of them. This sample yields about 99,000 clones, of which about 96% are seen a single time; approximately 2% belongs to the top ten. This specimen comes from a study of OX40 agonist ivuxolimab in advanced cancers. Whole-study results and caveats: There were, on average, more expanded clones in CD8+ T cells than in CD4+. Among patients with partial responses at 0.1-3.0 mg/kg, clonal expansion was among the lowest.

This specimen was CD4+ or CD8+ T cells sorted from blood, taken in a trial of the OX40 agonist ivuxolimab. This clonotype was sampled from an adult with an advanced solid tumor such as melanoma, head and neck, liver or kidney cancer. The V and J genes are TRBV6-1 and TRBJ1-1; D possibly corresponds to TRBD1 (5 bases). The CDR3 spells CASSEWGKGIEAFF. CDR3 sequence (DNA): TGTGCCAGCAGTGAATGGGGGAAGGGGATTGAAGCTTTCTTT.